This T cell receptor beta chain was captured in a study of cytomegalovirus exposure and HLA in healthy donors. The primer mix had 60 Vbeta and 13 Jbeta primers. The protocol was immunoSEQ multiplex PCR, while the TCRdb copy is restricted to in-frame clones and leaves out a portion. There are 200,000 to 250,000 clones in the sample; roughly 90% occur only once, and 1% lies in the top ten. Study outcomes and limitations: The productive fraction for most TCR beta V segments was about 90% or about 30% in an earlier analysis.

The CDR3 spans 18 residues. V lost 5 bases, J lost 4 bases, and 16 bases stayed unmatched. Germline lookup yields CDR1 SGHTA and CDR2 FQGNSA. About this clone itself: Its antigen remains unknown.

The source material was PBMCs. This receptor was identified in a woman under 30 in good health and CMV-seronegative. The rearrangement joins TRBV7-2 to TRBJ2-3; 9 bases align to TRBD2. CDR3 in amino acids: CASSPAPLAGRGADTQYF. The CDR3, as DNA: TGTGCCAGCAGCCCAGCCCCCCTAGCGGGGAGAGGCGCAGATACGCAGTATTTT.